This entry is about one T cell receptor (beta chain). Original processing notes: Amplifying reference gene primers gave estimates of nucleated cell counts. TCRdb's table, derived via immunoSEQ multiplex PCR, lists solely in-frame clones and lacks some. That table furnishes V, J and clone size, whereas the DNA furnished D and trimming. The profile shows around 62,000 clones, around 87% of them singletons. This entry belongs to a study of blood T cell repertoires in COVID-19. In the study overall: Collection of acute and convalescent COVID-19 samples took place in the United States, Italy and Spain. In each case, the material was cDNA or gDNA derived from T cells, B-cell-depleted T cells, or PBMCs.

Sequences were obtained from peripheral blood. This clonotype was obtained from a woman aged 60-75 years with acute or convalescent COVID-19.

CDR3 protein: CASTRDGTSGYEQYV. For the CDR3, the DNA is TGTGCCAGCACCCGAGATGGGACTAGCGGCTACGAGCAGTACGTC. The rearrangement joins TRBV6-5 to TRBJ2-7; 11 bases fit TRBD2. V shed 7 bases, J shed 3 bases, and the junction held 8 bases outside the gene matches. The CDR3 covers 15 residues. Germline CDR1 MNHEY, CDR2 SVGAGI.